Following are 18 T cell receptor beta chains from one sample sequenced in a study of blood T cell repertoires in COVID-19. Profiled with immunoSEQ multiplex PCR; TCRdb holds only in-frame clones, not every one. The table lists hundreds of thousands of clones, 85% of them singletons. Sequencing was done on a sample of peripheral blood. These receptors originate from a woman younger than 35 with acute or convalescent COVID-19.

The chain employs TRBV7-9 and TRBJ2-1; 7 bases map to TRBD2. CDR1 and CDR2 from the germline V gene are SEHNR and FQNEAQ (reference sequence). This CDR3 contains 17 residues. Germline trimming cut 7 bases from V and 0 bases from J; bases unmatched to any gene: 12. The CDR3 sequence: CASILRAGELSYNEQFF. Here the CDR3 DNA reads TGTGCCAGCATCCTCCGGGCGGGGGAGCTCTCCTACAATGAGCAGTTCTTC.

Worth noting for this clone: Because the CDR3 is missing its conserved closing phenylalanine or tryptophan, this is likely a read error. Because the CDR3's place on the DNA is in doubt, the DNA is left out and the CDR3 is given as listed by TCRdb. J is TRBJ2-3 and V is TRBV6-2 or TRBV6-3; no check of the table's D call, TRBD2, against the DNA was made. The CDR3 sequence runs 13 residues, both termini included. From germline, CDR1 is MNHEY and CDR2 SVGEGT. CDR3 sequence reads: CASSQSPGLAPMG.

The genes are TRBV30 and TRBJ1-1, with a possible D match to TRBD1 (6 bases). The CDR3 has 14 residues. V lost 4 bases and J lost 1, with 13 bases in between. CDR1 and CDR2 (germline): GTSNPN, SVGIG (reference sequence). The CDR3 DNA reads TGTGCCTGGAATGGCCTAGGGGGGAACACTGAAGCTTTCTTT. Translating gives CAWNGLGGNTEAFF.

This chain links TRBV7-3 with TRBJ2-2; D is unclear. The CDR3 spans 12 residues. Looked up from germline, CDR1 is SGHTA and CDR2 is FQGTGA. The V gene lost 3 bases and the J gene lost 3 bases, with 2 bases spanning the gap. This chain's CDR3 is CASSFDTGELFF. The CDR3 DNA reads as TGTGCCAGCAGCTTCGACACCGGGGAGCTGTTTTTT.

CDR3 sequence reads: CASSDLRGDYGYTF. The CDR3 bases are TGCGCCAGCAGCGATCTCAGGGGTGACTATGGCTACACCTTC. The rearrangement links TRBV5-1 to TRBJ1-2; D perhaps matches TRBD1 (6 bases). Germline V gene lookup returns CDR1 SGHRS and CDR2 YFSETQ. The CDR3 runs to 14 residues. V gave up 4 bases and J gave up 3 bases, with 13 bases separating them.

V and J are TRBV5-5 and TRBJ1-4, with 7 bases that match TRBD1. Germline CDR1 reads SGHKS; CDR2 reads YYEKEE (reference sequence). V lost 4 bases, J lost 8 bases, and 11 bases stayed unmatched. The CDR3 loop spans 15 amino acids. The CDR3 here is CASSGIDRELEKLFF. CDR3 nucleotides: TGTGCCAGCAGCGGAATAGACAGGGAGCTAGAAAAACTGTTTTTT.

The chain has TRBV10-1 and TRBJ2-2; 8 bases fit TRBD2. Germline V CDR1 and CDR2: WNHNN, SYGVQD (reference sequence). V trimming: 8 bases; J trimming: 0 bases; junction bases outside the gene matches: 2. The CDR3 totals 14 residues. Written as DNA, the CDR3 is TGCGCCAGCTGTAGCGGGACGAACACCGGGGAGCTGTTTTTT. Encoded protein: CASCSGTNTGELFF.

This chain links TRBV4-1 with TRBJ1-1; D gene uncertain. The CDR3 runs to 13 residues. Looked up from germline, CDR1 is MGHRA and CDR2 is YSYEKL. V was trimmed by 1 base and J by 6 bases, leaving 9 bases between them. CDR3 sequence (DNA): TGCGCCAGCAGCCAAGTAGCCATGGCTGAAGCTTTCTTT. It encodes CASSQVAMAEAFF.

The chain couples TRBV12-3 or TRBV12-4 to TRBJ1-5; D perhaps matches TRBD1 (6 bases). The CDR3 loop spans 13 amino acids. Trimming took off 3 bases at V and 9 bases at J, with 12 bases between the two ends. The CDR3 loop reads CASSFRGIGPQHF. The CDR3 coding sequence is TGTGCCAGCAGTTTCAGGGGTATTGGGCCCCAGCATTTT.

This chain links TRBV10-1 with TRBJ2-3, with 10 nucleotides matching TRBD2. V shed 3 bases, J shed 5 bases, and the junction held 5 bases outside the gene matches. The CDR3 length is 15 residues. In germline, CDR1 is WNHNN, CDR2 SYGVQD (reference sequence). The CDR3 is CASSEVLAGGDTQYF. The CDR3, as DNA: TGCGCCAGCAGTGAAGTATTAGCGGGAGGAGATACGCAGTATTTT.

CDR3 coding DNA: TGTGCCAGCTCGACTAGCGGGTCTAACACCGGGGAGCTGTTTTTT. Its protein product is CASSTSGSNTGELFF. V gene TRBV2 combines with J gene TRBJ2-2; 10 nucleotides agree with TRBD2. The germline V gene encodes CDR1 SNHLY and CDR2 FYNNEI. The J segment lost 2 bases and the V segment lost 8 bases, leaving 5 bases of the junction unmatched. The CDR3 sequence is 15 residues long.

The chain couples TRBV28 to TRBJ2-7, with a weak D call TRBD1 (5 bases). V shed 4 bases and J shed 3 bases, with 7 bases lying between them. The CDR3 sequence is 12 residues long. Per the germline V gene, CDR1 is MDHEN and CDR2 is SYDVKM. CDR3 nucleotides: TGTGCCAGCAGTTGGCAGGGCTACGAGCAGTACTTC. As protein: CASSWQGYEQYF.

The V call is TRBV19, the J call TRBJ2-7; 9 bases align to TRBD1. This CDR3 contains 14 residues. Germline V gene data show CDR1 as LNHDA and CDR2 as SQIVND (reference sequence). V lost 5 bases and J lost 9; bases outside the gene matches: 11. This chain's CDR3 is CASSPSGTGYRQYF. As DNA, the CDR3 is TGTGCCAGTAGTCCCTCCGGGACAGGGTACAGGCAGTACTTC.

CDR3 amino acids: CASSEILAGGPHEQFF. Here the CDR3 DNA reads TGTGCCAGCAGCGAAATACTAGCGGGGGGGCCGCATGAGCAGTTCTTC. The chain recombines TRBV9 with TRBJ2-1, with 13 bases fitting TRBD2. V lost 3 bases and J lost 8; bases outside the gene matches: 8. CDR3 length: 16 amino acids. Germline values: CDR1 SGDLS, CDR2 YYNGEE.

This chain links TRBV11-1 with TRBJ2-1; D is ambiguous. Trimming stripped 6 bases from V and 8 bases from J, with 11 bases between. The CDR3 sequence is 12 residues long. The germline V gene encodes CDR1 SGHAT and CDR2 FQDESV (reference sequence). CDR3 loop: CASRGEMYEQFF. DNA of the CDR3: TGTGCCAGCAGGGGCGAGATGTATGAGCAGTTCTTC.

CDR3 sequence (DNA): TGTGCCAGCCGACGTTGGACTCCGGGACAGGGGCCGAATTCACCCCTCCACTTT. Translating it yields CASRRWTPGQGPNSPLHF. The rearrangement uses TRBV28 and TRBJ1-6; 10 nucleotides agree with TRBD1. Germline V gene sequence: CDR1 MDHEN, CDR2 SYDVKM. The V segment lost 8 bases and the J segment 7 bases; nucleotides outside the gene matches: 17. CDR3 length equals 18 residues.

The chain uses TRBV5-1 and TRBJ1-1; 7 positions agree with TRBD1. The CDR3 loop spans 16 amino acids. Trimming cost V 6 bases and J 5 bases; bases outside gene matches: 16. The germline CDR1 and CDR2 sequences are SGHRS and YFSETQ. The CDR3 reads CASKETGALASTEAFF. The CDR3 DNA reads TGCGCCAGCAAGGAAACAGGGGCTTTGGCTTCTACTGAAGCTTTCTTT.

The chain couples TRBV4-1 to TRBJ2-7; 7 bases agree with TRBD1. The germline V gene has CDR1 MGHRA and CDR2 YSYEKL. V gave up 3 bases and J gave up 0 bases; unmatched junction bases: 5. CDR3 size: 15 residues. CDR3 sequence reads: CASSQGAGGSYEQYF. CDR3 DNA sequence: TGCGCCAGCAGCCAGGGGGCAGGGGGCTCCTACGAGCAGTACTTC.